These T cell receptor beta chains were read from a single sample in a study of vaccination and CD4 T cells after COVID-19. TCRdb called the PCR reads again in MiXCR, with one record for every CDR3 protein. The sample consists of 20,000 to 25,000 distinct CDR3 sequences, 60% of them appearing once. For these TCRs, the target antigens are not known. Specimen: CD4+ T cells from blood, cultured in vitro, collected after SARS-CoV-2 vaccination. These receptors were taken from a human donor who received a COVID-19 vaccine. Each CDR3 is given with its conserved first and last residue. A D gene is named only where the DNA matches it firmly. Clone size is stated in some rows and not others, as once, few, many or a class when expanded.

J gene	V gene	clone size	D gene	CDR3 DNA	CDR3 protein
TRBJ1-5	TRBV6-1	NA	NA	TGTGCCAGCCTGTCCCGGGACGCCTCTTATAGCAATCAGCCCCAGCATTTT	CASLSRDASYSNQPQHF
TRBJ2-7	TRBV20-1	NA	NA	TGCAGTGCTGGCCGGGACGGCCCCTACGAGCAGTACTTC	CSAGRDGPYEQYF
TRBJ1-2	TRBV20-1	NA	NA	TGCAGCATCCTTCGGGGGACCTATGGCTACACCTTC	CSILRGTYGYTF
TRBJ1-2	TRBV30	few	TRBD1	TGTGCCTGGAGAAACAGACAGGGAGTCAGTGGCTACACCTTC	CAWRNRQGVSGYTF
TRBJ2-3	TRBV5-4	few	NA	TGTGCCAGCAGCTTGAGGCAGGGGATAAATACGCAGTATTTT	CASSLRQGINTQYF
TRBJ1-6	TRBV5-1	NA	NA	TGCGCCAGCAGCTTGTACAGGGAGGGTTCACCCCTCCACTTT	CASSLYREGSPLHF
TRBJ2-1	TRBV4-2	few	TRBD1	TGTGCCAGCAGACGAGACAGGGGGATCTACAATGAGCAGTTCTTC	CASRRDRGIYNEQFF
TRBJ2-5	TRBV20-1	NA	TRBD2	TGCAGTGCTAGTAGGGGTAGCGGGGCGCAACAAGAGACCCAGTACTTC	CSASRGSGAQQETQYF
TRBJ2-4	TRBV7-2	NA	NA	TGTGCCAGCAGCTTACAGGCGGCTCTAGCCAAAAACATTCAGTACTTC	CASSLQAALAKNIQYF
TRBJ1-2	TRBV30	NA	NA	TGTGCCTGGAGTGTAATTCAGTGGGGAGGCTACACCTTC	CAWSVIQWGGYTF
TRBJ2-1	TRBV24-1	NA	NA	TGTGCCACTTCGGGTCACAATGAGCAGTTCTTC	CATSGHNEQFF
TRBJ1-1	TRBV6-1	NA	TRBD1	TGTGCCAGCAGGAGGCGACAGGGGGGTGAAGCTTTCTTT	CASRRRQGGEAFF
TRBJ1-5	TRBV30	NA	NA	TGTGCCTGGAGTGTACGGGTACCGGGAGACCGTACTCAGCCCCAGCATTTT	CAWSVRVPGDRTQPQHF
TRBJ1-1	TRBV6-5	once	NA	TGTGCCAGCAGTTACGAAGGGAAGGGATACGACACTGAAGCTTTCTTT	CASSYEGKGYDTEAFF
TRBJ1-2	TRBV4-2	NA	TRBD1	TGTGCCAGCAGCCAAGCGGGACAGGGGGGACACTATGGCTACACCTTC	CASSQAGQGGHYGYTF
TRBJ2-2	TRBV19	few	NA	TGTGCCAGTAGTGACAGCCCGAACACCGGGGAGCTGTTTTTT	CASSDSPNTGELFF
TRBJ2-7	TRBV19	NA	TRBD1	TGTGCCAGTAGTCCTTGGGGGGACAGGGGGCAGTACGAGCAGTACTTC	CASSPWGDRGQYEQYF
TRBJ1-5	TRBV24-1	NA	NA	TGTGCCACCAGTGTGGGTAGCAATCAGCCCCAGCATTTT	CATSVGSNQPQHF
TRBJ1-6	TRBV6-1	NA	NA	TGTGCCAGTCTTCAAGGCGGGGTGAATTCACCCCTCCACTTT	CASLQGGVNSPLHF
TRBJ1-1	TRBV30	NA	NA	TGTGCCTGGAGTGTATTGCACGGTGGTACTGAAGCTTTCTTT	CAWSVLHGGTEAFF
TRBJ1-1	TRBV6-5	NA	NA	TGTGCCAGCAGTTACTCACAGGGACGGGACACTGAAGCTTTCTTT	CASSYSQGRDTEAFF
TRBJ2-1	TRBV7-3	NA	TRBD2	TGTGCCAGCAGCTTAAGGACTAGCGGGGAATACAATGAGCAGTTCTTC	CASSLRTSGEYNEQFF
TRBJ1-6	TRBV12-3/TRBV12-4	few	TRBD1	TGTGCCAGCAGGGTGACAGGGGGATCACCCCTCCACTTT	CASRVTGGSPLHF
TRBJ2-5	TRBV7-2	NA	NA	TGTGCCAGCAGCTTGGGGGGCCCGGAGACCCAGTACTTC	CASSLGGPETQYF
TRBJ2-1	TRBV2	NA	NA	TGTGCCAGCAGTGGGGCCAGGGGGAGGTACAATGAGCAGTTCTTC	CASSGARGRYNEQFF
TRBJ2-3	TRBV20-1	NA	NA	TGCAGTGCTAGGAAGGCAGATACGCAGTATTTT	CSARKADTQYF
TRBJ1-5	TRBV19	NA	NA	TGTGCCAGTAGTCCCCGGGGGATTTTGCCCCAGCATTTT	CASSPRGILPQHF
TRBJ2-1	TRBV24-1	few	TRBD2	TGTGCCACCAGTGAGAGTAGCGGGAGCTCCTACAATGAGCAGTTCTTC	CATSESSGSSYNEQFF
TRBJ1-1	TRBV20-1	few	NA	TGCAGTGCCATGGCCCGGACACGCATGAACACTGAAGCTTTCTTT	CSAMARTRMNTEAFF
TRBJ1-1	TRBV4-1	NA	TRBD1	TGCGCCAGCAGCCAATTGGCCGCCGGGACAGGGTTGGGGGCTTTCTTT	CASSQLAAGTGLGAFF
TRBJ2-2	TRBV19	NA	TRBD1	TGTGCCAGTAGTACCCCCCGAACAGGGGGCACCGGGGAGCTGTTTTTT	CASSTPRTGGTGELFF
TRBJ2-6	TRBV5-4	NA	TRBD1	TGTGCCAGCAGAAAGGGACAGGCTAACTCTGGGGCCAACGTCCTGACTTTC	CASRKGQANSGANVLTF
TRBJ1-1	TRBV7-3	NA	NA	TGTGCCAGCAGCTACGATATGAACACTGAAGCTTTCTTT	CASSYDMNTEAFF
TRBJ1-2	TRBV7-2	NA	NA	TGTGCCAGCAGTCGAGCGTGGGGCGGTTCCTTTTATGGCTACACCTTC	CASSRAWGGSFYGYTF
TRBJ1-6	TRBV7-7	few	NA	TGTGCCAGCAGCCCCGGTCGAAACAGGGATTCACCCCTCCACTTT	CASSPGRNRDSPLHF
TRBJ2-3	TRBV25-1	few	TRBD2	TGTGCCAGCCAGGGACTAGCGGGGGCGACAGATACGCAGTATTTT	CASQGLAGATDTQYF
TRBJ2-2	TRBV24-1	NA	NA	TGTGCCACCAGTGGGACGTTGAACACCGGGGAGCTGTTTTTT	CATSGTLNTGELFF
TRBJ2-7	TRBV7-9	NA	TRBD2	TGTGCCAGCAGCCCCGACCGACTAGCGGGGGGAAACGAGCAGTACTTC	CASSPDRLAGGNEQYF
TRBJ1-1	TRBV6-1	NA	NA	TGTGCCAGCATGCGGGGAACGGACACTGAAGCTTTCTTT	CASMRGTDTEAFF
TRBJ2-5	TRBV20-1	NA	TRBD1	TGCAGTGCTAACGACAGGGGTCAAGAGACCCAGTACTTC	CSANDRGQETQYF
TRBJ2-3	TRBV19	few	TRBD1	TGTGCCAGTAGTATAGGAACAGGGGTGGGGTTGCATACGCAGTATTTT	CASSIGTGVGLHTQYF
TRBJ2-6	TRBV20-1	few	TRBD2	TGCAGTGCTAGAAACCGACTAGCGGGGGCTTCTGGGGCCAACGTCCTGACTTTC	CSARNRLAGASGANVLTF
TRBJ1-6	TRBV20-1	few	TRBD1	TGCAGTGCTCCCAATACAGGGGTAGGTAATTCACCCCTCCACTTT	CSAPNTGVGNSPLHF
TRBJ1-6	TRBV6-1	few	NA	TGTGCCAGCAGACGTACAGGAACTAACTATAATTCACCCCTCCACTTT	CASRRTGTNYNSPLHF
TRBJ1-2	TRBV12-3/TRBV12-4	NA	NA	TGTGCCAGCAGTTTATCCCGGGGGCTTCGTGGCTACACCTTC	CASSLSRGLRGYTF
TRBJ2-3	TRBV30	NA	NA	TGTGCCTTTAATGGGCACACAGATACGCAGTATTTT	CAFNGHTDTQYF
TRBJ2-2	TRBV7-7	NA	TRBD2	TGTGCCAGCAGACCCGCTAGCGGGGGGGCTGGGCCCGGGGAGCTGTTTTTT	CASRPASGGAGPGELFF
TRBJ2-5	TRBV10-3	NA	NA	TGTGCCATCAGTGATGGAGGGCGGGAGACCCAGTACTTC	CAISDGGRETQYF
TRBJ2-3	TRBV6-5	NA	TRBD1	TGTGCCAGCAGTTACGGGGACAGGGACAGCACAGATACGCAGTATTTT	CASSYGDRDSTDTQYF
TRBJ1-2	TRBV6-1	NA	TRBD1	TGTGCCAGCACTATTACTACTATGGGAGGGGGCGATGGCTACACCTTC	CASTITTMGGGDGYTF